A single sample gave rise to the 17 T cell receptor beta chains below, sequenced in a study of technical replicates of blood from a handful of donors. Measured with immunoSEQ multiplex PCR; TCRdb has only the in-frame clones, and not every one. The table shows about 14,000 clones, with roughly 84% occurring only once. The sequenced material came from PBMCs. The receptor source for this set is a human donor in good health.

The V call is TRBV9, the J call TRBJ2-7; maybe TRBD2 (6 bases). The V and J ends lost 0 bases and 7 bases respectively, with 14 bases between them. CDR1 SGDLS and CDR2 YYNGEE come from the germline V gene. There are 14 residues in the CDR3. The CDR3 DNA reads TGTGCCAGCAGCGTAGCCGGGACTCCTGGGGAGCAGTACTTC. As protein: CASSVAGTPGEQYF.

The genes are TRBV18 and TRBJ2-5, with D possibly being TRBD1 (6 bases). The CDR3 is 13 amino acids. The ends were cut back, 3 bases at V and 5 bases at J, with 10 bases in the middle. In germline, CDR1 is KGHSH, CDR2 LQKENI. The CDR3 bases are TGTGCCAGCTCACCGGGACAAAGGGAGACCCAGTACTTC. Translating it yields CASSPGQRETQYF. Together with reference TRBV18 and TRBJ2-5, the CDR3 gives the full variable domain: NAGVMQNPRHLVRRRGQEARLRCSPMKGHSHVYWYRQLPEEGLKFMVYLQKENIIDESGMPKERFSAEFPKEGPSILRIQQVVRGDSAAYFCASSPGQRETQYFGPGTRLLVL.

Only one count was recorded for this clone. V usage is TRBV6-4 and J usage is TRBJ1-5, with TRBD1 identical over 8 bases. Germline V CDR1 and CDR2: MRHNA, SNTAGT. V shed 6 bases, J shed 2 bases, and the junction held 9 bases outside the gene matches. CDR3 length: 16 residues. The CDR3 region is CASSHPGGLGNQPQHF. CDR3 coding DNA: TGTGCCAGCAGCCATCCAGGGGGCTTGGGCAATCAGCCCCAGCATTTT.

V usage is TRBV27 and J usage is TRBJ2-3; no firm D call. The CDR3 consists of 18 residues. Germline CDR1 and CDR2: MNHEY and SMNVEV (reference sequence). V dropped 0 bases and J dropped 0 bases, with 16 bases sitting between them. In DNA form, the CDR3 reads TGTGCCAGCAGTTTATCACCTTTTCTTTCACTTAGCACAGATACGCAGTATTTT. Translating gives CASSLSPFLSLSTDTQYF.

The CDR3, as DNA: TGTGCCACCAGCAGAGAGGCGGGGTCCTACAATGAGCAGTTCTTC. Amino acids: CATSREAGSYNEQFF. The chain is built from TRBV15 and TRBJ2-1, with D perhaps matching TRBD2 (6 bases). The ends were cut back, 0 bases at V and 1 base at J, with 7 bases in the middle. Germline V gene data show CDR1 as LNHNV and CDR2 as YYDKDF (reference sequence). The CDR3 is 15 amino acids.

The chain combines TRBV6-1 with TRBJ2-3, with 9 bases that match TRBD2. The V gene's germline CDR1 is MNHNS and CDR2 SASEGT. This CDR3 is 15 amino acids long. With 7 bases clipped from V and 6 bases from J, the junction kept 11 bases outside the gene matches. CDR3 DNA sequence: TGTGCCAGCACGACATTAGCGGGAGCGGATGATACGCAGTATTTT. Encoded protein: CASTTLAGADDTQYF.

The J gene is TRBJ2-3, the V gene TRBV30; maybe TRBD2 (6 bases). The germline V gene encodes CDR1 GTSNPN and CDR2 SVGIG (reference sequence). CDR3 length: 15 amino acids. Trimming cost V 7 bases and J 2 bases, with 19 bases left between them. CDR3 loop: CASQVLGGYTDTQYF. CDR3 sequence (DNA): TGTGCCTCCCAAGTACTGGGAGGTTACACAGATACGCAGTATTTT.

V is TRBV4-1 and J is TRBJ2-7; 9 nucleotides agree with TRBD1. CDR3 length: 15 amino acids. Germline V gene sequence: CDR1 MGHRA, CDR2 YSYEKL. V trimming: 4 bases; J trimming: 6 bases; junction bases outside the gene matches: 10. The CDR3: CASSPGQGPIAEQYF. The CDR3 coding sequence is TGCGCCAGCAGCCCTGGACAGGGGCCCATTGCCGAGCAGTACTTC.

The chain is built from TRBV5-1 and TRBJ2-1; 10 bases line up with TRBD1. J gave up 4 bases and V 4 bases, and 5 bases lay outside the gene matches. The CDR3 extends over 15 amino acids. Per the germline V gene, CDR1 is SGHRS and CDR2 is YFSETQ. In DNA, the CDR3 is TGCGCCAGCAGCGCCGGGACAGGGGATTACAATGAGCAGTTCTTC. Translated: CASSAGTGDYNEQFF.

The CDR3 sequence: CASNLWSSGRPDTQYF. DNA of the CDR3: TGTGCCAGCAACCTCTGGTCTAGCGGGAGACCAGATACGCAGTATTTT. The chain joins TRBV5-6 to TRBJ2-3; the match to TRBD2 covers 10 bases. V dropped 6 bases and J dropped 4; count of bases not matched to a gene: 11. The CDR3 is 16 residues long. Germline-derived CDR1 and CDR2 are SGHDT and YYEEEE.

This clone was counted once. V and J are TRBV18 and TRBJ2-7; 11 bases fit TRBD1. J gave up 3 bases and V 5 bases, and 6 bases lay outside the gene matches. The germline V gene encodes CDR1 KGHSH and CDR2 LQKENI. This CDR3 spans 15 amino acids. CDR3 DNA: TGTGCCAGCTCATGGGGACAGGGGGGAGTCTACGAGCAGTACTTC. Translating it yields CASSWGQGGVYEQYF.

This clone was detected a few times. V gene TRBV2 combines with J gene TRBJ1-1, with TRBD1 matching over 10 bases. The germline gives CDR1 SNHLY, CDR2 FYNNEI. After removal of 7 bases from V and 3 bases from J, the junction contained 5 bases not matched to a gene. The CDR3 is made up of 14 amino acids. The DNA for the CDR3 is TGTGCCAGCACGACAGGGGGCTTCGACACTGAAGCTTTCTTT. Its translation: CASTTGGFDTEAFF. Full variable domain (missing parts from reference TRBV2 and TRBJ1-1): EPEVTQTPSHQVTQMGQEVILRCVPISNHLYFYWYRQILGQKVEFLVSFYNNEISEKSEIFDDQFSVERPDGSNFTLKIRSTKLEDSAMYFCASTTGGFDTEAFFGQGTRLTVV.

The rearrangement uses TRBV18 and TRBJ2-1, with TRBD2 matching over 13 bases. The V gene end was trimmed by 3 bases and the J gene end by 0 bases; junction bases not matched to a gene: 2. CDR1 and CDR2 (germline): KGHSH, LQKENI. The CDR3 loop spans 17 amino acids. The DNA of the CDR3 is TGTGCCAGCTCACCGCGGACTAGCGGGAGCTCCTACAATGAGCAGTTCTTC. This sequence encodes CASSPRTSGSSYNEQFF.

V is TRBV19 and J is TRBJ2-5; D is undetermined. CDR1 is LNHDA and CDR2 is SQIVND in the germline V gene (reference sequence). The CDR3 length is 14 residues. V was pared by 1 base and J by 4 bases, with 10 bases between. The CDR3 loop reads CASSIVYSGETQYF. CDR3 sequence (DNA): TGTGCCAGTAGTATAGTATACTCCGGAGAGACCCAGTACTTC.

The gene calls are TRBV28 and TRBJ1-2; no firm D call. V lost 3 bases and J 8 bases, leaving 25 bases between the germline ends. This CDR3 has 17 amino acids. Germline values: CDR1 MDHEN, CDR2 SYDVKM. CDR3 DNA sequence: TGTGCCAGCAGTTTTCTCGGGAGCGGGGAAGGGTTGCGGGGCTACACCTTC. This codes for CASSFLGSGEGLRGYTF.

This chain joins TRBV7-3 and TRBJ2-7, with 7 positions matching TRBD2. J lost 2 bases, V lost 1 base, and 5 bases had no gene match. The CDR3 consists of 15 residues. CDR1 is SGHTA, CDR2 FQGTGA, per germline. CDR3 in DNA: TGTGCCAGCAGCTTAAACGGCGGACTAGCCTACGAGCAGTACTTC. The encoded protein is CASSLNGGLAYEQYF. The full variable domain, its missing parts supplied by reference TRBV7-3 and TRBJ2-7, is GAGVSQTPSNKVTEKGKYVELRCDPISGHTALYWYRQSLGQGPEFLIYFQGTGAADDSGLPNDRFFAVRPEGSVSTLKIQRTERGDSAVYLCASSLNGGLAYEQYFGPGTRLTVT.

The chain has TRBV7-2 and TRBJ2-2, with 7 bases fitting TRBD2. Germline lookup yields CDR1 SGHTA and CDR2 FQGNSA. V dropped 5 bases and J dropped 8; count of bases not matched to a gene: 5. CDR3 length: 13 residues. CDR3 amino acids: CASSPWGGGELFF. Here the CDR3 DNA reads TGTGCCAGCAGCCCCTGGGGGGGAGGGGAGCTGTTTTTT. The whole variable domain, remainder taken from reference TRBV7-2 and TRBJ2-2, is GAGVSQSPSNKVTEKGKDVELRCDPISGHTALYWYRQSLGQGLEFLIYFQGNSAPDKSGLPSDRFSAERTGGSVSTLTIQRTQQEDSAVYLCASSPWGGGELFFGEGSRLTVL.